These T cell receptor beta chains were read from a single sample in a study of naive and memory T cell subsets. Each CDR3 protein is one row after TCRdb ran MiXCR on the UMI-ligation and nested PCR reads. In the table there are roughly 150,000 distinct CDR3 sequences, 15% to 25% of which are singletons. The sample comprised naive CD8+ T cells from blood. The origin of the receptors is a human donor in good health. Each CDR3 is given with its conserved first and last residue. Clone size is shown for a subset of rows, as once, few, many or a class of expanded clone.

v_call	clone_size	j_call	cdr3_aa
TRBV9	NA	TRBJ2-1	CASSFRDGAFNVQFF
TRBV19	few	TRBJ2-1	CASSELLTYNEQFF
TRBV28	few	TRBJ2-2	CASSLPDTGELFF
TRBV24-1	NA	TRBJ2-5	CATSEGDRGILETQYF
TRBV7-6	few	TRBJ1-5	CASSLEARTGHQPQHF
TRBV4-1	NA	TRBJ2-1	CASSRGVGDENEQFF
TRBV5-1	NA	TRBJ2-2	CASSLETGGYTGELFF
TRBV5-4	NA	TRBJ2-7	CASSFWGAYEQYF
TRBV29-1	many	TRBJ2-1	CSVDSGRTYNEQFF
TRBV28	NA	TRBJ1-2	CASSLWGGGGYTF
TRBV6-5	NA	TRBJ1-5	CASSLTGVQPQHF
TRBV11-2	NA	TRBJ2-1	CASSLSDAYNEQFF
TRBV27	NA	TRBJ2-3	CASSFSTTDTQYF
TRBV29-1	NA	TRBJ1-2	CSVEMPRGDYGYTF
TRBV29-1	NA	TRBJ2-1	CSVEDLGGPYNEQFF
TRBV7-6	once	TRBJ2-5	CASRSLAIQETQYF
TRBV7-8	NA	TRBJ1-2	CASSLGQANGYTF
TRBV12-3/TRBV12-4	NA	TRBJ2-1	CASSFWREGGIDEQFF
TRBV28	few	TRBJ2-7	CASSYGGQGHEQYF
TRBV27	NA	TRBJ2-1	CASSSSPGPYNEQFF
TRBV27	few	TRBJ2-1	CASSSITSGSTNEQFF
TRBV12-3/TRBV12-4	NA	TRBJ2-1	CASSPSRGNAQFF
TRBV27	NA	TRBJ2-7	CASSRLAGEFYYEQYF
TRBV6-6	NA	TRBJ2-7	CASGFRLEQYF